Listed here are 3 T cell receptor beta chains from one sample, sequenced in a study of beta chain features in type 1 diabetes. What was sequenced were expressed TCRB transcripts, since all of the isolated RNA had been reverse transcribed. Data came from immunoSEQ multiplex PCR; TCRdb stores just in-frame clones and leaves some out. The table lists over 700,000 clones, roughly 15% of them singletons, with around 0.02% in the top ten. The material sequenced was naive CD4+ T cells from blood. The receptors come from a woman aged 18-29 years in good health.

The V gene is TRBV13, the J gene TRBJ2-2; possibly TRBD2 for D (6 bases). V lost 5 bases and J 3 bases, leaving 31 bases between the germline ends. The V gene's germline CDR1 is PRHDT and CDR2 FYEKMQ (reference sequence). CDR3 length: 21 residues. The CDR3 nucleotides are TGTGCCAGCAGCCTGCCGGCTTTCATGGTAGCGGACCCCGGGTACACCGGGGAGCTGTTTTTT. Translation gives CASSLPAFMVADPGYTGELFF. Filled out from reference TRBV13 and TRBJ2-2, the complete variable domain reads AAGVIQSPRHLIKEKRETATLKCYPIPRHDTVYWYQQGPGQDPQFLISFYEKMQSDKGSIPDRFSAQQFSDYHSELNMSSLELGDSALYFCASSLPAFMVADPGYTGELFFGEGSRLTVL.

V is TRBV28 and J is TRBJ1-1, with D tentatively TRBD1 (5 bases). This CDR3 has 16 residues. Germline-derived CDR1 and CDR2 are MDHEN and SYDVKM. The V end was cut by 6 bases, the J end by 5 bases, with 22 bases between. CDR3 DNA: TGTGCCAGCAGCCCCCCTTCCAGGGCCTGGAGGACTGAAGCTTTCTTT. It encodes CASSPPSRAWRTEAFF.

In its sample, this clone was seen a few times. The genes are TRBV7-2 and TRBJ2-7; 7 positions agree with TRBD1. Germline CDR1 and CDR2: SGHTA and FQGNSA. This CDR3 is built from 16 residues. V lost 4 bases and J lost 7; bases outside the gene matches: 16. The CDR3 sequence is CASSSATGLVGWEQYF. The CDR3 region has the DNA TGTGCCAGCAGCTCGGCGACAGGGCTGGTCGGATGGGAGCAGTACTTC.